A selection of T cell receptor beta chains follows, all from one sample in a study of monozygotic twins with inflammatory bowel disease. TCRdb re-analyzed the 5' RACE reads; it lists each CDR3 protein once, without DNA. Its table lists just over 300,000 distinct CDR3 sequences. The material sequenced was blood. The receptor source for this set is a human donor with ulcerative colitis or Crohn's disease, or a healthy co-twin of an affected twin (not recorded which). CDR3s include the opening cysteine and the closing phenylalanine or tryptophan.

j_call,v_call,cdr3_aa
TRBJ2-3,TRBV27,CASSLSWDTDTQYF
TRBJ2-2,TRBV5-4,CASSLSRTSSPTGELFF
TRBJ2-7,TRBV7-2,CASSAGFPGEQYF
TRBJ1-2,TRBV7-9,CASSSNHPGQEHFF
TRBJ2-5,TRBV20-1,CSAQTGETQYF
TRBJ2-3,TRBV15,CATSRIVGYTQYF
TRBJ2-2,TRBV3-1,CASSQDVTSLAGELFF
TRBJ1-5,TRBV6-1,CASRGQGESQPQHF
TRBJ2-5,TRBV20-1,CSASPGQIKETQYF
TRBJ1-2,TRBV10-3,CAISEGQGYGYTF
TRBJ2-7,TRBV18,CASSLDGTSAYEQYF
TRBJ2-3,TRBV20-1,CSARVEGRTDTQYF
TRBJ2-1,TRBV20-1,CSASPGGGYNEQFF
TRBJ2-1,TRBV7-9,CASSLVLPGNNEQFF
TRBJ2-1,TRBV29-1,CSATGASGSSYNEQFF
TRBJ2-7,TRBV6-2/TRBV6-3,CASSWTASSYEQYF
TRBJ2-1,TRBV10-3,CAISEEGTGYNEQFF
TRBJ2-1,TRBV15,CATSRAGGRRFF
TRBJ2-3,TRBV20-1,CSARGSGKRGGTDTQYF
TRBJ2-1,TRBV6-5,CASSYGGTSGPYNEQFF
TRBJ1-1,TRBV28,CASSFPPGTPVNTEAFF
TRBJ2-3,TRBV15,CATSVRQGRGTDTQYF
TRBJ1-2,TRBV16,CASSQVFGYGYTF
TRBJ2-7,TRBV29-1,CSVAGTSGLSSYEQYF
TRBJ2-3,TRBV19,CASRLTGSTDTQYF
TRBJ2-1,TRBV5-1,CASSFMDDNNEQFF
TRBJ1-4,TRBV4-3,CASSQAPGYREKLFF
TRBJ2-5,TRBV18,CASSPTVGGTLLETQYF
TRBJ1-3,TRBV5-5,CASSTGQNGNTIYF